This record looks at one T cell receptor (beta chain) sequence and its context. Its specificity is unknown. The study reverse transcribed the entire isolated RNA, so it sequenced expressed TCRB transcripts. Sequenced by immunoSEQ multiplex PCR; TCRdb stores in-frame clones only, minus some. This repertoire shows 120,000 to 150,000 clones, approximately 13% found once; its top ten account for about 1.3%. This entry belongs to a study of beta chain features in type 1 diabetes. The CDR3 is made up of 15 amino acids. Germline assignment: CDR1 SGHTA and CDR2 FQGTGA. V was cut by 4 bases and J by 0 bases, with 7 bases left in between. General observations from the study: In all four CD4+ subsets, TCRB CDR3 length was significantly, moderately reduced in type 1 diabetes.

The receptor's source is a young man with type 1 diabetes. Source material: central memory CD4+ T cells from blood. V is TRBV7-3 and J is TRBJ2-6, with D tentatively TRBD1 (5 bases). CDR3 sequence (DNA): TGTGCCAGCAGCTCCAGGGCCTCTGGGGCCAACGTCCTGACTTTC. Its protein product is CASSSRASGANVLTF.